These 29 T cell receptor beta chains came from one sample sequenced in a study of cytomegalovirus exposure and HLA in healthy donors. TCRdb keeps only in-frame clones here, not all; method: immunoSEQ multiplex PCR. Here the sample spans over 60,000 clones, roughly 96% being singletons. The sequenced sample was PBMCs. All receptors derive from a man between 18 and 35 years old in good health and CMV-seronegative.

The gene calls are TRBV19 and TRBJ2-1, with TRBD2 as a possible D gene (5 bases). CDR1 and CDR2 (germline): LNHDA, SQIVND (reference sequence). The CDR3 loop spans 16 amino acids. Trimming pared 5 bases from V and 6 bases from J, leaving 20 bases between. The DNA for the CDR3 is TGTGCCAGTAGTCCATTAGACTACGATGGACGCAATGAGCAGTTCTTC. This codes for CASSPLDYDGRNEQFF. The full variable domain, in which reference TRBV19 and TRBJ2-1 provide the parts outside the CDR3, is DGGITQSPKYLFRKEGQNVTLSCEQNLNHDAMYWYRQDPGQGLRLIYYSQIVNDFQKGDIAEGYSVSREKKESFPLTVTSAQKNPTAFYLCASSPLDYDGRNEQFFGPGTRLTVL.

This chain connects TRBV18 to TRBJ2-7, with 7 bases lining up with TRBD2. Germline V lookup: CDR1 KGHSH, CDR2 LQKENI. J lost 2 bases, V lost 4 bases, and 2 bases had no gene match. This CDR3 spans 13 amino acids. The CDR3 DNA is TGTGCCAGCTCACGACGGGAGGCCTACGAGCAGTACTTC. It yields the protein CASSRREAYEQYF.

The genes are TRBV2 and TRBJ2-2; tentatively, D is TRBD1 (6 bases). From germline, CDR1 is SNHLY and CDR2 FYNNEI. This CDR3 is 15 amino acids long. Trimming left V 0 bases short and J 5 bases short, with 10 bases between. The CDR3 nucleotides are TGTGCCAGCAGTGAAGCGGGGGCTGGGACCGGGGAGCTGTTTTTT. It codes for CASSEAGAGTGELFF. Combining the CDR3 with reference TRBV2 and TRBJ2-2 gives the whole variable domain EPEVTQTPSHQVTQMGQEVILRCVPISNHLYFYWYRQILGQKVEFLVSFYNNEISEKSEIFDDQFSVERPDGSNFTLKIRSTKLEDSAMYFCASSEAGAGTGELFFGEGSRLTVL.

The rearrangement uses TRBV7-3 and TRBJ2-2, with unresolved D. V was pared by 0 bases and J by 6 bases, with 5 bases between. Germline values: CDR1 SGHTA, CDR2 FQGTGA. This CDR3 has 13 amino acids. CDR3 amino acids: CASSLTRAGELFF. The CDR3, as DNA: TGTGCCAGCAGCTTAACAAGAGCCGGGGAGCTGTTTTTT.

V gene TRBV30 combines with J gene TRBJ1-5; TRBD1 matches 7 bases. In germline, CDR1 is GTSNPN, CDR2 SVGIG (reference sequence). This CDR3 is 13 amino acids long. The V gene end was trimmed by 0 bases and the J gene end by 7 bases; junction bases not matched to a gene: 3. CDR3 in amino acids: CAWSVQQGQPQHF. CDR3 nucleotide sequence: TGTGCCTGGAGTGTACAACAGGGGCAGCCCCAGCATTTT.

The chain has TRBV5-1 and TRBJ2-7; 8 nucleotides line up with TRBD1. The V gene's germline CDR1 is SGHRS and CDR2 YFSETQ. V lost 1 base and J lost 4; bases outside the gene matches: 1. This CDR3 spans 13 amino acids. DNA of the CDR3: TGCGCCAGCAGCTTGAACAGGGGGTACGAGCAGTACTTC. Its translation: CASSLNRGYEQYF.

The chain combines TRBV28 with TRBJ2-7, with TRBD1 matching over 7 bases. Losses at the gene ends were 5 bases for V and 4 bases for J; bases not matched to a gene: 8. The V gene's germline CDR1 is MDHEN and CDR2 SYDVKM. This CDR3 has 14 amino acids. CDR3 sequence reads: CASSRPGQLYEQYF. The CDR3 DNA reads TGTGCCAGCAGTAGACCGGGACAGCTATACGAGCAGTACTTC.

The chain carries TRBV6-1 and TRBJ2-3, with 7 bases aligning to TRBD1. The CDR3 contains 15 residues. Germline CDR1 MNHNS, CDR2 SASEGT. The junction had 8 bases not matched to a gene; V was cut back by 5 bases and J by 3 bases. As DNA, the CDR3 is TGTGCCAGCAGTCCCCAGAGACAGGGAACAGATACGCAGTATTTT. It is translated as CASSPQRQGTDTQYF.

The rearrangement links TRBV4-1 to TRBJ2-1; a weak D match, TRBD2 (6 bases). Between the trimmed V and J ends, which lost 3 bases and 4 bases, there was a span of 16 bases. Germline V gene sequence: CDR1 MGHRA, CDR2 YSYEKL. CDR3 length: 16 amino acids. CDR3 loop: CASSHTTSTLYNEQFF. The CDR3 DNA sequence: TGCGCCAGCAGCCATACCACTAGCACTTTGTACAATGAGCAGTTCTTC.

The V call is TRBV6-1, the J call TRBJ2-3; 7 nucleotides agree with TRBD1. Germline lookup yields CDR1 MNHNS and CDR2 SASEGT. The junction had 12 bases not matched to a gene; V was cut back by 4 bases and J by 11 bases. The CDR3 extends over 14 amino acids. The CDR3 loop reads CASSAIRDSPLQYF. CDR3 DNA sequence: TGTGCCAGCAGTGCAATCCGGGACAGCCCTTTGCAGTATTTT.

The V and J genes are TRBV28 and TRBJ1-5; TRBD1 might be the D (6 bases). Deletions cut 1 base from V and 5 bases from J, with 15 bases between. This CDR3 has 16 amino acids. Germline V lookup: CDR1 MDHEN, CDR2 SYDVKM. CDR3 DNA: TGTGCCAGCAGTTTATCCGTGGGTGGGGGCCATCAGCCCCAGCATTTT. It yields the protein CASSLSVGGGHQPQHF.

The chain employs TRBV28 and TRBJ2-2; TRBD1 matches 9 bases. The germline gives CDR1 MDHEN, CDR2 SYDVKM. The CDR3 is 15 residues long. J was trimmed by 4 bases and V by 7 bases; bases with no gene match: 7. The CDR3 sequence is CASNTRDRATGELFF. CDR3 sequence (DNA): TGTGCCAGCAATACCCGGGACAGGGCCACCGGGGAGCTGTTTTTT.

The chain has TRBV9 and TRBJ2-7, with D perhaps TRBD2 (5 bases). The CDR3 contains 14 residues. Looked up from germline, CDR1 is SGDLS and CDR2 is YYNGEE. With 6 bases removed from V and 1 base from J, the gap between germline ends came to 14 bases. The CDR3 nucleotides are TGTGCCAGCAATACGGGAACAAGGTCCTACGAGCAGTACTTC. Its protein product is CASNTGTRSYEQYF.

The rearrangement links TRBV6-1 to TRBJ1-2, with D maybe TRBD1 (6 bases). Germline CDR1 is MNHNS and CDR2 is SASEGT. The ends were cut back, 2 bases at V and 3 bases at J, with 13 bases in the middle. The length of the CDR3 is 15 residues. CDR3 nucleotides: TGTGCCAGCAGTGAATTGGCCCAGGGGCACTATGGCTACACCTTC. It encodes CASSELAQGHYGYTF.

V gene TRBV6-5 combines with J gene TRBJ2-2, with a possible D match to TRBD1 (6 bases). Germline CDR1 reads MNHEY; CDR2 reads SVGAGI. The CDR3 consists of 14 residues. V lost 2 bases and J lost 6, with 10 bases in between. DNA for the CDR3: TGTGCCAGCAGTTACGACCAGGGGCCCGGGGAGCTGTTTTTT. Its translation: CASSYDQGPGELFF.

The J gene is TRBJ1-1, the V gene TRBV7-2; possible D gene TRBD1, 6 bases. Germline assignment: CDR1 SGHTA and CDR2 FQGNSA. CDR3 size: 13 residues. V shed 1 base and J shed 10 bases, with 13 bases lying between them. The CDR3 DNA reads as TGTGCCAGCAGCTTAGAGGGGGTTGAAGGAGCTTTCTTT. Residues: CASSLEGVEGAFF.

The CDR3 DNA is TGTGCCAGCAGTTTACCGACAGGGATTGGGCACAATGAGCAGTTCTTC. Its translation is CASSLPTGIGHNEQFF. The chain combines TRBV28 with TRBJ2-1, with 7 bases fitting TRBD1. V gave up 2 bases and J gave up 5 bases; unmatched junction bases: 9. Germline loops: CDR1 MDHEN, CDR2 SYDVKM. CDR3 length: 16 residues.

The rearrangement links TRBV6-5 to TRBJ1-3, with a possible D match to TRBD1 (5 bases). The V end was cut by 0 bases, the J end by 2 bases, with 8 bases between. This CDR3 comprises 15 residues. The germline V gene has CDR1 MNHEY and CDR2 SVGAGI. CDR3 bases: TGTGCCAGCAGTTACTCCGGGGGGGCTGGAAACACCATATATTTT. As protein: CASSYSGGAGNTIYF.

This clone was seen just once. The chain has TRBV7-2 and TRBJ2-7; the D gene is possibly TRBD2 (5 bases). The V gene lost 1 base and the J gene lost 6 bases, with 7 bases spanning the gap. CDR1 and CDR2 from the germline V gene are SGHTA and FQGNSA. The CDR3 length is 12 residues. CDR3 residues: CASSLVGSEQYF. The CDR3 DNA reads as TGTGCCAGCAGCTTAGTGGGGAGCGAGCAGTACTTC.

This clone was detected only once. V usage is TRBV19 and J usage is TRBJ1-4; 7 positions agree with TRBD1. With 5 bases clipped from V and 4 bases from J, the junction kept 10 bases outside the gene matches. The CDR3 totals 16 residues. Germline assignment: CDR1 LNHDA and CDR2 SQIVND (reference sequence). For the CDR3, the DNA is TGTGCCAGTAGTCCGGCCCCGGGACAGATTAATGAAAAACTGTTTTTT. It is translated as CASSPAPGQINEKLFF.

This clone was counted between two and nine times. V and J are TRBV6-1 and TRBJ2-3, with TRBD1 as a possible D gene (6 bases). CDR1 is MNHNS, CDR2 SASEGT, per germline. This CDR3 spans 14 amino acids. V was shortened by 8 bases and J by 0 bases, with 12 bases between the two germline ends. CDR3 residues: CASLDSRSTDTQYF. CDR3 nucleotides: TGTGCCAGCCTGGACAGCCGAAGCACAGATACGCAGTATTTT.

The rearrangement joins TRBV29-1 to TRBJ1-2; TRBD1 matches at 7 bases. Germline assignment: CDR1 SQVTM and CDR2 ANQGSEA. V gave up 7 bases and J gave up 6 bases; unmatched junction bases: 2. This CDR3 region has 10 residues. The CDR3 nucleotides are TGCAGCGCTGACAGGGATGGCTACACCTTC. Translation gives CSADRDGYTF. The full variable domain, its missing parts supplied by reference TRBV29-1 and TRBJ1-2, is SAVISQKPSRDICQRGTSLTIQCQVDSQVTMMFWYRQQPGQSLTLIATANQGSEATYESGFVIDKFPISRPNLTFSTLTVSNMSPEDSSIYLCSADRDGYTFGSGTRLTVV.

CDR3 region: CASKLGQVAEAFF. In DNA, the CDR3 is TGTGCCAGCAAGCTGGGACAGGTCGCTGAAGCTTTCTTT. The V call is TRBV27, the J call TRBJ1-1; TRBD1 matches 8 bases. Germline loops: CDR1 MNHEY, CDR2 SMNVEV (reference sequence). This CDR3 is 13 amino acids long. The V gene end was trimmed by 7 bases and the J gene end by 6 bases; junction bases not matched to a gene: 7.

The rearrangement links TRBV14 to TRBJ1-2; D ambiguous. Deletions cut 2 bases from V and 5 bases from J, with 6 bases between. The CDR3 has 12 residues. The germline V gene encodes CDR1 SGHDN and CDR2 FVKESK. The CDR3 loop is CASSQLEYGYTF. The DNA of the CDR3 is TGTGCCAGCAGCCAACTAGAGTATGGCTACACCTTC.

The chain couples TRBV5-1 to TRBJ1-1, with D hard to call. This CDR3 is 15 amino acids long. CDR1 SGHRS and CDR2 YFSETQ come from the germline V gene. V gave up 7 bases and J gave up 3 bases, with 19 bases separating them. CDR3 coding DNA: TGCGCCAGCCCGTCAATTAGAGCCGGGGACACTGAAGCTTTCTTT. It codes for CASPSIRAGDTEAFF.

The gene calls are TRBV7-9 and TRBJ2-5; D gene unclear. The CDR3 totals 12 residues. V shed 3 bases and J shed 4 bases, with 6 bases lying between them. Germline CDR1 SEHNR, CDR2 FQNEAQ (reference sequence). CDR3 nucleotides: TGTGCCAGCAGCTTCTCCCCAGAGACCCAGTACTTC. Translated: CASSFSPETQYF. Supplemented by reference TRBV7-9 and TRBJ2-5, the full variable domain reads DTGVSQNPRHKITKRGQNVTFRCDPISEHNRLYWYRQTLGQGPEFLTYFQNEAQLEKSRLLSDRFSAERPKGSFSTLEIQRTEQGDSAMYLCASSFSPETQYFGPGTRLLVL.

The rearrangement joins TRBV10-3 to TRBJ1-1; D is unresolved. Trimming took off 11 bases at V and 1 base at J, with 14 bases between the two ends. Germline V gives CDR1 ENHRY, CDR2 SYGVKD. The CDR3 length is 13 residues. This CDR3 reads CASAAGKNTEAFF. The CDR3 coding sequence is TGTGCCTCCGCAGCGGGGAAGAACACTGAAGCTTTCTTT.

The chain couples TRBV13 to TRBJ2-2; no clear D gene. The CDR3 is made up of 12 amino acids. V gave up 5 bases and J gave up 6 bases, with 7 bases separating them. Germline V lookup: CDR1 PRHDT, CDR2 FYEKMQ (reference sequence). Written as DNA, the CDR3 is TGTGCCAGCAGCCCCGGTGCCGGGGAGCTGTTTTTT. Its translation: CASSPGAGELFF.

This chain connects TRBV28 to TRBJ1-5; no reliable D call. V was pared by 5 bases and J by 3 bases, with 11 bases between. Germline assignment: CDR1 MDHEN and CDR2 SYDVKM. The CDR3 totals 14 residues. The CDR3 DNA reads as TGTGCCAGCAGTCCGCCCGGGTCCAATCAGCCCCAGCATTTT. It is translated as CASSPPGSNQPQHF.